Reported below is one TCR beta chain. Its antigen remains unknown. As the sequencing template, cDNA was produced by extracting RNA and reverse transcribing it. TCRdb's table, derived via immunoSEQ multiplex PCR, lists solely in-frame clones and lacks some. The sample records over 250,000 clones, approximately 60% being singletons. Treatment indicated: oral pan-JAK inhibitor, 5-10 mg twice daily. T lymphocytes (CD4+ and CD8+) were sorted from PBMCs. Trimming pared 1 base from V and 8 bases from J, leaving 12 bases between. CDR3 length: 15 amino acids. CDR1 is SGHTA, CDR2 FQGNSA, per germline. The record originates from a study of CD8+ T cells in alopecia areata. Study-level findings and limits: Tofacitinib significantly reduced both scalp clonality and expanded CD8+ clones among the top 100. Whether baseline CD8+ expansion is linked to response remains uncertain, given a single nonresponder. The study found that many expanded lesional clones persisted in scalp and blood during tofacitinib.

This TCR derives from a human donor with alopecia areata. The material was CD4+ T cells sorted from blood, obtained at week 52, from a patient treated with tofacitinib. The V and J genes are TRBV7-2 and TRBJ1-6; D remains ambiguous. CDR3: CASSLVSLGDSPLHF. CDR3 DNA: TGTGCCAGCAGCTTAGTATCCCTTGGGGATTCACCCCTCCACTTT.